The rows below give T cell receptor beta chains drawn from one sample of a study of T cells in Graves' hyperthyroidism and ophthalmopathy. A single record per CDR3 protein comes from TCRdb applying MiXCR to the multiplex PCR reads. The data show 600,000 to 650,000 distinct CDR3 sequences, roughly 17% seen once. The sample taken for sequencing was blood. Receptors originate from a woman under 40 with Graves' hyperthyroidism. Each CDR3 is given without its conserved first and last residue.

V gene,J gene,CDR3 protein
TRBV6-5,TRBJ2-7,ASSYSSPAGYEQY
TRBV20-1,TRBJ1-3,SARIRGNSGNTIY
TRBV5-5,TRBJ2-6,ASSLDRSGANVLT
TRBV11-2,TRBJ2-7,ASSLIPGQTAYEQY
TRBV4-3,TRBJ1-6,ASSQRGGENSPLH
TRBV12-3/TRBV12-4,TRBJ2-2,ASSFGGATGELF
TRBV29-1,TRBJ2-2,SVEPSYGELF
TRBV7-3,TRBJ1-1,ASSDQGRITNTEAF
TRBV5-1,TRBJ2-7,ASSWTTGGEQY
TRBV2,TRBJ2-2,ASSPSGRSGELF
TRBV7-2,TRBJ2-3,ASSLTARGNTDTQY
TRBV29-1,TRBJ2-1,SSRGGGGSYNEQF
TRBV7-2,TRBJ2-1,ASSSRDYNEQF
TRBV11-2,TRBJ2-1,ASRDIMLSNEQF
TRBV9,TRBJ1-1,ASSVDGTGNMNTEAF
TRBV20-1,TRBJ2-1,SARDLAGAVNEQF
TRBV9,TRBJ1-1,ASSSKDRGLTMNTEAF